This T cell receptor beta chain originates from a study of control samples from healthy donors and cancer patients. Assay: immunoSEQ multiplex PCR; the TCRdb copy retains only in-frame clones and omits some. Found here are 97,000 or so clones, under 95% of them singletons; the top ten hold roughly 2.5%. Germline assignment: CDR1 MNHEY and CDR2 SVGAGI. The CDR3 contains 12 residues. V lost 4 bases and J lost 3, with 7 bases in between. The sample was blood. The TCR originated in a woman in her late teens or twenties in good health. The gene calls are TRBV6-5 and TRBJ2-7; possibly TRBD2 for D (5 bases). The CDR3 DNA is TGTGCCAGCAGTTCCCGGGGCTACGAGCAGTACTTC. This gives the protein CASSSRGYEQYF.